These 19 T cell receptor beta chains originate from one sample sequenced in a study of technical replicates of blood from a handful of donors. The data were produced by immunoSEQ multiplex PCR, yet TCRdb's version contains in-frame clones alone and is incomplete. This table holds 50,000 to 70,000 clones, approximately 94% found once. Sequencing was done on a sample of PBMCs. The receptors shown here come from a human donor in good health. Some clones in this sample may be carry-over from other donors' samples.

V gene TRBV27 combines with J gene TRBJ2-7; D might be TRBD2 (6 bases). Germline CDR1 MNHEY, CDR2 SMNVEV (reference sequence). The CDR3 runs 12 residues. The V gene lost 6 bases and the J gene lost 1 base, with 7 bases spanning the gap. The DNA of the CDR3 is TGTGCCAGCAGGGGACTTTCCTACGAGCAGTACTTC. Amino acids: CASRGLSYEQYF.

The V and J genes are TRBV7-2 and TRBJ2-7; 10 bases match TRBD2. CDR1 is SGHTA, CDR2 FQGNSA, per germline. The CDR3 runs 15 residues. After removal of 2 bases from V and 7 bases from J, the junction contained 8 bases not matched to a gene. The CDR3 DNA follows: TGTGCCAGCAGCTTATTGCCTAGCGGGGGACGAGAGCAGTACTTC. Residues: CASSLLPSGGREQYF.

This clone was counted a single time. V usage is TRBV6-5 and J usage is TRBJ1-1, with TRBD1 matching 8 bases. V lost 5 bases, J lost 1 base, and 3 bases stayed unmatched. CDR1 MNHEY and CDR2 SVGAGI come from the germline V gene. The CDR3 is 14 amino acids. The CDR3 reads CASSRDRKNTEAFF. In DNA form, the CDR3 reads TGTGCCAGCAGTCGGGACAGGAAGAACACTGAAGCTTTCTTT.

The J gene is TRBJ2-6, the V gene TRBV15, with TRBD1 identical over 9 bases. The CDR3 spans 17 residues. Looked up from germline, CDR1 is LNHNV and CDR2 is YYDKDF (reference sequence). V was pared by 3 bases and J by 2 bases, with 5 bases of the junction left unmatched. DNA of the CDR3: TGTGCCACCAGCAGGCAGACAGGGGGTACTGGGGCCAACGTCCTGACTTTC. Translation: CATSRQTGGTGANVLTF.

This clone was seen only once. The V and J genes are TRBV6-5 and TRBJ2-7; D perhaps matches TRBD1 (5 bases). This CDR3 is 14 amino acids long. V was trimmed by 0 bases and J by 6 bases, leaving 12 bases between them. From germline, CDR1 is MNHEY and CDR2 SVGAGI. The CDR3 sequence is CASSYSQGMGEQYF. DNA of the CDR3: TGTGCCAGCAGTTACTCGCAGGGAATGGGCGAGCAGTACTTC.

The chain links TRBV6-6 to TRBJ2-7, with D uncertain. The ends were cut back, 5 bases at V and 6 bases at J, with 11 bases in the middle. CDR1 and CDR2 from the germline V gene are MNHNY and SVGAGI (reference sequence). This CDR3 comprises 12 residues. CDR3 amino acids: CASSIDFSEQYF. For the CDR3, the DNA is TGTGCCAGCAGTATAGACTTCTCCGAGCAGTACTTC.

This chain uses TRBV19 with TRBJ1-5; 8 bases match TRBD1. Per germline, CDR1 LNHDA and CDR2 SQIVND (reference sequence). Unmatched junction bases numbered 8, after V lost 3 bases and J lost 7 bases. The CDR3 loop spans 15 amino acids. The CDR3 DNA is TGTGCCAGTAGTATTCAGGCAGGGGGCACACAGCCCCAGCATTTT. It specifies CASSIQAGGTQPQHF.

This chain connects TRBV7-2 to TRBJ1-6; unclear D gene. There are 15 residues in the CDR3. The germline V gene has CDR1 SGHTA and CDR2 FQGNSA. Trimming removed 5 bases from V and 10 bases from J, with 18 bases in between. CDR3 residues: CASSPIQIGISPLHF. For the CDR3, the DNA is TGTGCCAGCAGCCCGATCCAAATCGGGATATCACCCCTCCACTTT.

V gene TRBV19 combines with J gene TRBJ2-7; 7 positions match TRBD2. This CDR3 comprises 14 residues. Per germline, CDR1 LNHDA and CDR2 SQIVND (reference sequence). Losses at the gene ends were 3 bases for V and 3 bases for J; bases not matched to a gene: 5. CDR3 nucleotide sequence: TGTGCCAGTAGTATCACTAGCGCAAACTACGAGCAGTACTTC. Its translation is CASSITSANYEQYF.

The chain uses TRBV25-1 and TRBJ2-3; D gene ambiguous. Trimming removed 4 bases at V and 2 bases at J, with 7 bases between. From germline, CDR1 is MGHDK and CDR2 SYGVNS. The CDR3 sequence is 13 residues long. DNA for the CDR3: TGTGCCAGCAGTGGGCATACCACAGATACGCAGTATTTT. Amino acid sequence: CASSGHTTDTQYF.

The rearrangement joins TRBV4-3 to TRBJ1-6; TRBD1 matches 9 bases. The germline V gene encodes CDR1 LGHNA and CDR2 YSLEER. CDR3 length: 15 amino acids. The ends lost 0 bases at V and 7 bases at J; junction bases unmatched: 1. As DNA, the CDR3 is TGCGCCAGCAGCCAAGATGGGACAGGGAATTCACCCCTCCACTTT. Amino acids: CASSQDGTGNSPLHF.

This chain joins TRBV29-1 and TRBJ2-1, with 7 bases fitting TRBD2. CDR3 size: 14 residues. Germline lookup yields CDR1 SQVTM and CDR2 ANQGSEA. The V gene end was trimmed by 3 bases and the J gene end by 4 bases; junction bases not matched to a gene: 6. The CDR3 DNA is TGCAGCGTTGATGCGGGAGTTACTTACAATGAGCAGTTCTTC. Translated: CSVDAGVTYNEQFF.

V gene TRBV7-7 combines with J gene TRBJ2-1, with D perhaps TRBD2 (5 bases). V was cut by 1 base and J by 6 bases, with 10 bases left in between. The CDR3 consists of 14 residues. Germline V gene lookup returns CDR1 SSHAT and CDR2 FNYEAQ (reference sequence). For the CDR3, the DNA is TGTGCCAGCAGCTTAGATGAGGGCGGCAATGAGCAGTTCTTC. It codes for CASSLDEGGNEQFF.

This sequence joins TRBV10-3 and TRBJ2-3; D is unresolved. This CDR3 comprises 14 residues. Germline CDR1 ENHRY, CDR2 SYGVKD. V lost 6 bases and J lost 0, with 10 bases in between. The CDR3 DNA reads TGTGCCATCAGGACGACACTTAGCACAGATACGCAGTATTTT. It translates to CAIRTTLSTDTQYF.

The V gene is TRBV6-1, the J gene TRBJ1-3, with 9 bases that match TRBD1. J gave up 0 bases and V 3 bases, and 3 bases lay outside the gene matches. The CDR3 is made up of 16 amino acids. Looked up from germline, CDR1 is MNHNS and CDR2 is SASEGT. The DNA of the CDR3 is TGTGCCAGCAGTGAGAAGGGACAGGGCTCTGGAAACACCATATATTTT. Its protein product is CASSEKGQGSGNTIYF.

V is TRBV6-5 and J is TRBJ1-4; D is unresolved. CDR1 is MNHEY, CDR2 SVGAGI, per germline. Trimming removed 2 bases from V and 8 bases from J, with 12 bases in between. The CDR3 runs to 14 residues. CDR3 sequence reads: CASSYRAGGEKLFF. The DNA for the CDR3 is TGTGCCAGCAGTTACCGGGCGGGAGGGGAAAAACTGTTTTTT.

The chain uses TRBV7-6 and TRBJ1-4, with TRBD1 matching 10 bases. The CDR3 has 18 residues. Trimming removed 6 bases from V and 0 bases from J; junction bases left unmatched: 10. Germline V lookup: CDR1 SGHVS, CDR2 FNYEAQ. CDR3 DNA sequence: TGTGCCAGCAGTCACGGGGCGGGGACAGGGGCAACTAATGAAAAACTGTTTTTT. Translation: CASSHGAGTGATNEKLFF.

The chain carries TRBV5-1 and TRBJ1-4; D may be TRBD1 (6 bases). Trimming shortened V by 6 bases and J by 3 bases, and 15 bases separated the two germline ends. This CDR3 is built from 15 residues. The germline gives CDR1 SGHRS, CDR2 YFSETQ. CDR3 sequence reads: CASKAGVFSNEKLFF. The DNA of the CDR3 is TGCGCCAGCAAGGCAGGGGTTTTCTCTAATGAAAAACTGTTTTTT.

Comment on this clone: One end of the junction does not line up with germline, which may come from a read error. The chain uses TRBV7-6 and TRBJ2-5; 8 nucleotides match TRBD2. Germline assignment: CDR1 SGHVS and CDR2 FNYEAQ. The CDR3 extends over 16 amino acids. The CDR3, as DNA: TGTGCTAGCAGCTTAGCGGGGCTAGCGGGCCAAGAGACCCAGTACTTC. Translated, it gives CASSLAGLAGQETQYF.